The 24 T cell receptor beta chains given below trace back to one sample, sequenced in a study of cytomegalovirus exposure and HLA in healthy donors (dated 2017 in TCRdb). The library came from the immunoSEQ multiplex PCR assay. For the multiplex PCR, a mixture combining 60 forward primers for TCR Vbeta segments and 13 reverse primers for TCR Jbeta segments was used. TCRdb carries this immuneACCESS record with in-frame sequences only. Its versions omit some clonotypes, under half of them owing to an unresolved V gene in the studies checked, with the rest unexplained. This sample holds 95,000 to 100,000 clones; 75% to 90% were observed only once. Jointly, the top ten make up about 3.7% of the sample. The sequencing sample was made of PBMCs. The receptors were gathered from a man younger than 45 in good health and CMV-seronegative.

This chain connects TRBV7-9 to TRBJ2-7, with no clear D. The CDR3 covers 13 residues. Looked up from germline, CDR1 is SEHNR and CDR2 is FQNEAQ (reference sequence). V was trimmed by 6 bases and J by 0 bases, leaving 9 bases between them. The CDR3 region has the DNA TGTGCCAGCAGACCTCCGAGCTCCTACGAGCAGTACTTC. It codes for CASRPPSSYEQYF.

V usage is TRBV30 and J usage is TRBJ2-2; tentatively, D is TRBD1 (5 bases). The CDR3 runs 12 residues. Germline CDR1 and CDR2: GTSNPN and SVGIG (reference sequence). V was shortened by 3 bases and J by 7 bases, with 9 bases between the two germline ends. The CDR3: CAWRTGHGELFF. In DNA, the CDR3 is TGTGCCTGGAGAACAGGACACGGGGAGCTGTTTTTT. Based on the CDR3 plus reference TRBV30 and TRBJ2-2, the full variable domain is SQTIHQWPATLVQPVGSPLSLECTVEGTSNPNLYWYRQAAGRGLQLLFYSVGIGQISSEVPQNLSASRPQDRQFILSSKKLLLSDSGFYLCAWRTGHGELFFGEGSRLTVL.

As to this clone: The identical CDR3 is also encoded by other nucleotide sequences in the sample. This chain links TRBV28 with TRBJ1-1; no definite D call. CDR1 is MDHEN, CDR2 SYDVKM, per germline. The V end was cut by 2 bases, the J end by 8 bases, with 12 bases between. CDR3 length equals 13 residues. CDR3 loop: CASSLGRGTEAFF. The CDR3 DNA sequence: TGTGCCAGCAGTTTAGGCCGTGGCACGGAAGCTTTCTTT. Full variable domain (rest looked up from reference TRBV28 and TRBJ1-1): DVKVTQSSRYLVKRTGEKVFLECVQDMDHENMFWYRQDPGLGLRLIYFSYDVKMKEKGDIPEGYSVSREKKERFSLILESASTNQTSMYLCASSLGRGTEAFFGQGTRLTVV.

The chain is built from TRBV5-6 and TRBJ2-1, with TRBD2 matching over 10 bases. Losses at the gene ends were 4 bases for V and 6 bases for J; bases not matched to a gene: 7. CDR3 length equals 15 residues. The germline CDR1 and CDR2 sequences are SGHDT and YYEEEE. CDR3 sequence reads: CASSPQRGGFNEQFF. DNA for the CDR3: TGTGCCAGCAGCCCTCAGCGGGGGGGCTTCAATGAGCAGTTCTTC.

The chain couples TRBV30 to TRBJ2-7, with 15 bases that match TRBD2. V was pared by 5 bases and J by 6 bases, with 2 bases of the junction left unmatched. This CDR3 contains 13 residues. CDR1 GTSNPN and CDR2 SVGIG come from the germline V gene (reference sequence). CDR3 coding DNA: TGTGCCTGGTCGGGACTAGCGGGAGGCGAGCAGTACTTC. Translated, it gives CAWSGLAGGEQYF.

This chain joins TRBV27 and TRBJ2-5; TRBD1 matches at 8 bases. Germline values: CDR1 MNHEY, CDR2 SMNVEV (reference sequence). The V gene end was trimmed by 7 bases and the J gene end by 7 bases; junction bases not matched to a gene: 8. The CDR3 runs to 13 residues. CDR3 sequence reads: CASKQGGGGTQYF. The CDR3 DNA reads TGTGCCAGCAAACAGGGGGGAGGTGGGACCCAGTACTTC.

The chain carries TRBV4-2 and TRBJ2-7; possibly TRBD2 for D (6 bases). This CDR3 contains 14 residues. CDR1 is LGHNA and CDR2 is YNFKEQ in the germline V gene. Trimming removed 1 base at V and 3 bases at J, with 10 bases between. CDR3 in DNA: TGTGCCAGCAGCCAAGGTCCGGGGGACTACGAGCAGTACTTC. Protein: CASSQGPGDYEQYF.

The chain uses TRBV9 and TRBJ1-1, with a tentative D call TRBD1 (6 bases). This CDR3 spans 16 amino acids. Trimming left V 1 base short and J 2 bases short, with 15 bases between. CDR1 and CDR2 from the germline V gene are SGDLS and YYNGEE. CDR3 nucleotide sequence: TGTGCCAGCAGCGTACCCCAACAGGGAATAAACACTGAAGCTTTCTTT. As protein: CASSVPQQGINTEAFF.

The rearrangement joins TRBV28 to TRBJ2-7; maybe TRBD1 (5 bases). Trimming cost V 9 bases and J 7 bases, with 19 bases left between them. Germline CDR1 MDHEN, CDR2 SYDVKM. The CDR3 totals 13 residues. The CDR3 nucleotides read TGTGCCAGTGGATTGGGCAGGGTTGGAGAGCAGTACTTC. Residues: CASGLGRVGEQYF.

V usage is TRBV6-1 and J usage is TRBJ1-5; perhaps TRBD1 as D (6 bases). The CDR3 sequence is 15 residues long. Per the germline V gene, CDR1 is MNHNS and CDR2 is SASEGT. The V end lost 4 bases, the J end lost 7 bases, and 17 bases lay between the germline ends. CDR3 DNA: TGTGCCAGCAGTGCTATCAGGGGTGCCTTGCAGCCCCAGCATTTT. This gives the protein CASSAIRGALQPQHF.

This clone has only a few counts. The V gene is TRBV7-9, the J gene TRBJ2-1, with 8 bases fitting TRBD2. Germline V lookup: CDR1 SEHNR, CDR2 FQNEAQ (reference sequence). This CDR3 region has 17 residues. V dropped 1 base and J dropped 0; count of bases not matched to a gene: 5. CDR3 sequence: CASSLVGREASYNEQFF. CDR3 in DNA: TGTGCCAGCAGCTTAGTCGGGCGGGAGGCCTCCTACAATGAGCAGTTCTTC. The variable domain in full, completed from reference TRBV7-9 and TRBJ2-1, reads DTGVSQNPRHKITKRGQNVTFRCDPISEHNRLYWYRQTLGQGPEFLTYFQNEAQLEKSRLLSDRFSAERPKGSFSTLEIQRTEQGDSAMYLCASSLVGREASYNEQFFGPGTRLTVL.

V usage is TRBV4-3 and J usage is TRBJ2-3; D perhaps matches TRBD2 (5 bases). V dropped 1 base and J dropped 1 base, with 12 bases sitting between them. CDR3 length equals 16 residues. Germline CDR1 is LGHNA and CDR2 is YSLEER. Written as DNA, the CDR3 is TGCGCCAGCAGCCAAGGTCTGGGAGACGGCACAGATACGCAGTATTTT. The encoded protein is CASSQGLGDGTDTQYF.

The chain employs TRBV4-1 and TRBJ2-2; tentative D call: TRBD1 (6 bases). Between the trimmed V and J ends, which lost 0 bases and 5 bases, there was a span of 19 bases. The CDR3 is 18 amino acids. Germline V gene lookup returns CDR1 MGHRA and CDR2 YSYEKL. Written as DNA, the CDR3 is TGCGCCAGCAGCCAAGATTACAGGGCTGAGAGGGAGACCGGGGAGCTGTTTTTT. Translation: CASSQDYRAERETGELFF.

The chain joins TRBV4-2 to TRBJ1-1; TRBD1 matches at 9 bases. Trimming took 1 base from V and 1 from J; bases not matched to a gene: 4. Germline V CDR1 and CDR2: LGHNA, YNFKEQ. This CDR3 spans 16 amino acids. The CDR3 spells CASSQVEGQGNTEAFF. CDR3 nucleotides: TGTGCCAGCAGCCAAGTAGAGGGACAGGGGAACACTGAAGCTTTCTTT.

The chain combines TRBV10-3 with TRBJ2-3, with D possibly matching TRBD1 (5 bases). The CDR3 length is 16 residues. Deletions cut 0 bases from V and 1 base from J, with 11 bases between. Looked up from germline, CDR1 is ENHRY and CDR2 is SYGVKD. This chain's CDR3 is CAISESPGRGTDTQYF. The CDR3 bases are TGTGCCATCAGTGAGTCTCCTGGCAGGGGCACAGATACGCAGTATTTT.

This chain connects TRBV7-9 to TRBJ2-7, with 9 bases that match TRBD2. Germline values: CDR1 SEHNR, CDR2 FQNEAQ (reference sequence). The junction had 5 bases not matched to a gene; V was cut back by 5 bases and J by 0 bases. This CDR3 contains 15 residues. The CDR3 spells CASSAQREVSYEQYF. The CDR3 DNA reads TGTGCCAGCAGCGCCCAGCGGGAGGTCTCCTACGAGCAGTACTTC.

The chain uses TRBV10-1 and TRBJ1-5; D remains ambiguous. The CDR3 spans 11 residues. The germline gives CDR1 WNHNN, CDR2 SYGVQD (reference sequence). Trimming took off 10 bases at V and 10 bases at J, with 14 bases between the two ends. CDR3: CAKGSREPQHF. CDR3 sequence (DNA): TGCGCCAAAGGTAGTCGGGAACCCCAGCATTTT.

The rearrangement links TRBV7-2 to TRBJ2-1; 11 bases align to TRBD2. The germline V gene encodes CDR1 SGHTA and CDR2 FQGNSA. V lost 4 bases to trimming and J lost 6 bases; unmatched junction nucleotides: 5. This CDR3 is built from 15 residues. CDR3: CASSYSGTSGNEQFF. The CDR3 coding sequence is TGTGCCAGCAGCTATAGCGGGACTAGCGGCAATGAGCAGTTCTTC.

This clone was observed once. V is TRBV7-2 and J is TRBJ2-5; tentative D call: TRBD1 (6 bases). TRBJ2-7 explains the end of the DNA better; the J call may be wrong. The germline gives CDR1 SGHTA, CDR2 FQGNSA. This CDR3 has 15 residues. The CDR3 spells CASIETGIFSHEQYF. CDR3 bases: TGTGCCAGCATCGAAACAGGGATCTTCAGTCACGAGCAGTACTTC.

The V call is TRBV13, the J call TRBJ2-3; 8 bases fit TRBD1. Trimming removed 5 bases from V and 0 bases from J; junction bases left unmatched: 19. CDR3 length: 20 residues. Germline V lookup: CDR1 PRHDT, CDR2 FYEKMQ (reference sequence). CDR3 nucleotides: TGTGCCAGCAGCACCGGGACAGGATTACGGACGGACTCTAGCACAGATACGCAGTATTTT. Protein: CASSTGTGLRTDSSTDTQYF.

The rearrangement joins TRBV6-5 to TRBJ1-2; maybe TRBD1 (6 bases). V was shortened by 7 bases and J by 0 bases, with 9 bases between the two germline ends. The CDR3 covers 13 residues. Germline V CDR1 and CDR2: MNHEY, SVGAGI. DNA for the CDR3: TGTGCCAGCAAGAGGACAGCTAACTATGGCTACACCTTC. Translated: CASKRTANYGYTF.

The J gene is TRBJ2-5, the V gene TRBV30, with D possibly matching TRBD2 (6 bases). Germline CDR1 GTSNPN, CDR2 SVGIG (reference sequence). V shed 5 bases and J shed 5 bases, with 6 bases lying between them. The CDR3 spans 10 residues. The CDR3 bases are TGTGCCTGGGCGGGGGAGACCCAGTACTTC. Protein product: CAWAGETQYF.

On this clone itself: At one end the junction does not follow the germline gene, possibly because of a read error. In the same sample, other DNA sequences code for this CDR3. The V call is TRBV7-7, the J call TRBJ2-5, with a weak D call TRBD1 (6 bases). The germline CDR1 and CDR2 sequences are SSHAT and FNYEAQ (reference sequence). This CDR3 has 14 amino acids. DNA for the CDR3: TGTGCTAGCAGTCTACAGGGTCGGCAAGAGACCCAGTACTTC. Amino acids: CASSLQGRQETQYF.

This sequence joins TRBV4-3 and TRBJ2-1; the D gene is possibly TRBD1 (5 bases). The CDR3 contains 15 residues. The V gene's germline CDR1 is LGHNA and CDR2 YSLEER. V was pared by 0 bases and J by 4 bases, with 10 bases between. CDR3 in amino acids: CASSQEPAGYNEQFF. The CDR3 coding sequence is TGCGCCAGCAGCCAAGAACCGGCAGGGTACAATGAGCAGTTCTTC.